The T cell receptor beta chain under discussion was sequenced for a study of blood T cell repertoires in COVID-19. Study details: The United States, Italy and Spain supplied acute and convalescent COVID-19 samples. From T cells, B-cell-depleted T cells, or PBMCs came the material, which was cDNA or gDNA.

Under the authors' procedure: Amplified reference gene primers provided the basis for estimating nucleated cell counts. Sequencing was performed with immunoSEQ multiplex PCR; in TCRdb, only in-frame clones are kept and a portion is missing. D and trimming come from the DNA, and the V and J calls and clone size come from that table. There are roughly 700,000 clones in the sample; 85% to 90% occur only once, and roughly 0.26% lies in the top ten. CDR1 is LNHDA, CDR2 SQIVND, per germline (reference sequence). CDR3 length equals 16 residues. The ends lost 1 base at V and 5 bases at J; junction bases unmatched: 10.

V usage is TRBV19 and J usage is TRBJ1-1, with TRBD1 matching over 7 bases. Sequenced sample: peripheral blood. The sequence came from a young woman with acute or convalescent COVID-19. The CDR3: CASSIAWRGQETEAFF. In DNA form, the CDR3 reads TGTGCCAGTAGTATAGCTTGGAGGGGGCAAGAGACTGAAGCTTTCTTT.